Ten or more counts support the clone carrying this T cell receptor beta chain. The antigen is unknown. This sample was taken from a study of human T cells and chemical hapten exposure. Study as a whole: It was small differences in pooled library volume that mainly caused per-sample TCR yields to vary. Study-wide results and caveats: TCRs exceeding a frequency of 1 in 1000 stayed unchanged under DPC sensitization.

Between the trimmed V and J ends, which lost 5 bases and 4 bases, there was a span of 12 bases. CDR3 length: 14 amino acids. CDR1 is MRHNA and CDR2 is SNTAGT in the germline V gene. Whole blood, unfractionated, served as the material for total RNA extraction. Within the library, unique molecular identifiers were attached to each individual cDNA molecule. TCRdb ran MiXCR on the reads and lists one entry per CDR3 protein. The repertoire has fewer than 150,000 distinct CDR3 sequences, around 9% of them found once; the top ten carry 1.4%. Sample: whole blood. The chain employs TRBV6-4 and TRBJ1-5; tentatively, D is TRBD1 (5 bases). This clonotype was sampled from a human donor in good health. Some clones in this sample may be carry-over from other donors' samples. CDR3 DNA sequence: TGTGCCAGCAGTAGGGACGGAGAAAATCAGCCCCAGCATTTT. It encodes CASSRDGENQPQHF.